This record concerns one T cell receptor (beta chain) sequence. This clone was counted between two and nine times. No cognate antigen has been identified for it. No qualities accompany the bases; no much larger clone lies one base away. The sample originates from a study of blood T cell repertoires in COVID-19 (dated by TCRdb to 2018 to 2020). With respect to the entire study: Collaborator samples came from the United States, Italy and Spain and covered acute and convalescent phases of COVID-19. The prospective study material was composed of cDNA or gDNA derived from T cells, B-cell-depleted T cells, or PBMCs. The dataset comprised deeply sampled blood TCRbeta repertoires from subjects exposed to, actively infected with, or recovered from COVID-19. The repertoires were released in a freely available public database intended as a resource for research on the immune response to SARS-CoV-2. The samples were drawn from the first 160 participants of the ongoing ImmuneRACE study and from over 950 subjects provided by 6 global collaborators. A de-identified subject ID, COVID-19 status, age in years and sex were almost always included in the sample metadata. HLA class I and class II types, where available, came from metadata supplied by the sample provider rather than from assay-based typing.

The immunoSEQ Assay, a bias-controlled multiplex PCR, was used to amplify TCRbeta CDR3 regions from genomic DNA. The paper's processing steps were these. The number of nucleated cells in each sample was estimated by amplification of reference gene primers within the assay. To quantify the absolute abundance of each unique TCRbeta CDR3 rearrangement, sequence reads were collapsed and filtered. For each sample, productive Simpson clonality was calculated as the square root of Simpson's diversity index across productive rearrangements. TCRdb's version of the immuneACCESS table is confined to in-frame rearrangements and falls short of the full clone set. An unresolved V gene accounts for under half of the shortfall where checked; the remainder is of unknown origin. Clone size and V and J calls were adopted from that table, with D and trimming inferred from the DNA. The sample records more than 140,000 clones, 84% of which are singletons. Clones ranked in the top ten supply more than 5.5% of the sample.

On the study overall, not on this receptor specifically: The quantity of clinical and demographic metadata differed by source and by participant and was supplied without curation.

Whole blood was collected in K2EDTA tubes by collaborating institutions according to the institutions' own protocols. For TCRbeta analysis, collaborator samples were shipped as frozen whole blood, as isolated PBMCs, or as DNA extracted from either sample type. The CDR3 covers 15 residues, taking in both the cysteine and the phenylalanine. The sequence is cut down to CDR3 DNA, 45 bases in frame from base 1. Between the V and J ends, shortened by 0 bases and 6 bases respectively, the junction contains 17 bases. CDR1 and CDR2 are drawn from the germline V gene: SQVTM, ANQGSEA. The chain couples TRBV29-1 to TRBJ1-1; the D gene is unclear. The clonotype was recovered from a woman aged 50 to 65 in a cohort sampled during active or convalescent COVID-19. Sequenced input: peripheral blood. At the DNA level, the sequence is TGCAGCGTTGAAGATGGAGGCTGGGGTGGCGCTGAAGCTTTCTTT. Its coded protein is CSVEDGGWGGAEAFF.